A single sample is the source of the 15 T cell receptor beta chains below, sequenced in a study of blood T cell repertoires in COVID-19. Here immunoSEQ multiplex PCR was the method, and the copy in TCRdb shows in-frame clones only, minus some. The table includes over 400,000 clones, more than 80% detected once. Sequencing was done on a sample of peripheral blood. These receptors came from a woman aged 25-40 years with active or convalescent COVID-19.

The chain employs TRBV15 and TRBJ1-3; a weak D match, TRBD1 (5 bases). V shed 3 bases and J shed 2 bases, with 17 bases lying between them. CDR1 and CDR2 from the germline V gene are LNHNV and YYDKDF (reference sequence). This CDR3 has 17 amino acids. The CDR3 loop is CATSSQGVVGPGNTIYF. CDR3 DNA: TGTGCCACCAGCAGCCAAGGGGTAGTAGGCCCTGGAAACACCATATATTTT.

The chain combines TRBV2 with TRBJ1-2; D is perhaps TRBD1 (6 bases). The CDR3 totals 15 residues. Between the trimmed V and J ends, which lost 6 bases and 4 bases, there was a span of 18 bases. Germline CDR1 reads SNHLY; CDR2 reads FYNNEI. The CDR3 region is CASSLLGGGSYGYTF. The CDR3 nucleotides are TGTGCCAGCAGCCTCCTGGGAGGGGGATCCTATGGCTACACCTTC.

The CDR3 is CASSPTGVATEAFF. DNA for the CDR3: TGTGCCAGCAGCCCGACAGGGGTAGCCACTGAAGCTTTCTTT. The rearrangement uses TRBV6-5 and TRBJ1-1; TRBD1 agrees at 8 bases. This CDR3 region has 14 residues. Germline trimming cut 6 bases from V and 4 bases from J; bases unmatched to any gene: 7. Germline loops: CDR1 MNHEY, CDR2 SVGAGI.

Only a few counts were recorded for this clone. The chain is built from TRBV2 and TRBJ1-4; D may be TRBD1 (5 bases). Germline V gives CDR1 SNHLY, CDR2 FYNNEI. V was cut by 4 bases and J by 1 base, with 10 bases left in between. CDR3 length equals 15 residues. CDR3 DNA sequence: TGTGCCAGCAGTGCCCGGGGGGGAACTAATGAAAAACTGTTTTTT. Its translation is CASSARGGTNEKLFF.

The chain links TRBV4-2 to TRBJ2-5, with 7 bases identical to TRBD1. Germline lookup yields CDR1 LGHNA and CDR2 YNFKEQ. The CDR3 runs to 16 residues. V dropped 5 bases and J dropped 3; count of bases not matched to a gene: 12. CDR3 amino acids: CASSTPGQKTKETQYF. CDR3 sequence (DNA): TGTGCCAGCAGCACCCCGGGACAGAAAACTAAAGAGACCCAGTACTTC.

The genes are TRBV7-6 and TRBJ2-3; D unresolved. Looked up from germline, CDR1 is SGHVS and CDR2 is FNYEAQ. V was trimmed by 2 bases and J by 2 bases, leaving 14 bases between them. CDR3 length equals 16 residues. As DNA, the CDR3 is TGTGCCAGCAGCTTATTCCCTGGGCAGGACACAGATACGCAGTATTTT. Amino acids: CASSLFPGQDTDTQYF. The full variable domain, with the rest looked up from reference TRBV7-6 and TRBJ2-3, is GAGVSQSPRYKVTKRGQDVALRCDPISGHVSLYWYRQALGQGPEFLTYFNYEAQQDKSGLPNDRFSAERPEGSISTLTIQRTEQRDSAMYRCASSLFPGQDTDTQYFGPGTRLTVL.

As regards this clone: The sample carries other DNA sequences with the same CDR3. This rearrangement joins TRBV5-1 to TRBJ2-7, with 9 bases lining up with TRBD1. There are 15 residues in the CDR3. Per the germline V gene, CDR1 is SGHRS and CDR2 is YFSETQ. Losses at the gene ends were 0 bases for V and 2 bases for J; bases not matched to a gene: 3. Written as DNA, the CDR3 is TGCGCCAGCAGCTTGGCCGGGACAGGGACCTACGAGCAGTACTTC. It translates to CASSLAGTGTYEQYF.

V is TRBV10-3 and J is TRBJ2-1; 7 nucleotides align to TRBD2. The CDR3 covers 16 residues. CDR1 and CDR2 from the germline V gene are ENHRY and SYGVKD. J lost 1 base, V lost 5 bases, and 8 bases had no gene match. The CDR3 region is CAISYGRTSSYNEQFF. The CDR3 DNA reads TGTGCCATCAGTTACGGGAGGACCTCTTCCTACAATGAGCAGTTCTTC.

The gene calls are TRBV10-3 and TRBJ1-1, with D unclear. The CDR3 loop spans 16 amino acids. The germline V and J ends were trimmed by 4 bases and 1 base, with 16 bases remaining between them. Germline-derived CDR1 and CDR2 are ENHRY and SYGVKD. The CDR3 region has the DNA TGTGCCATCAGTGGTACCCTAAACCTCCAGAACACTGAAGCTTTCTTT. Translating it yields CAISGTLNLQNTEAFF.

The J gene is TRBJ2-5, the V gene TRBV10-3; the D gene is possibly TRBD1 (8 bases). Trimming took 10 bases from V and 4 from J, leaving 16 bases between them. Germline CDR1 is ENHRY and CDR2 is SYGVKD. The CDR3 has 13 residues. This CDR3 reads CANGQGGPETQYF. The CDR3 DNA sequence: TGTGCCAACGGACAGGGAGGGCCAGAGACCCAGTACTTC.

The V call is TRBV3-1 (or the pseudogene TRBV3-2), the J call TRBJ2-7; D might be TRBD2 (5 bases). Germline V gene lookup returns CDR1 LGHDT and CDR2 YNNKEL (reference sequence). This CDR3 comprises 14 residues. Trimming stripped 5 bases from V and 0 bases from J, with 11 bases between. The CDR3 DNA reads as TGTGCCAGCAGCTTGGACTGGAGCTCCTACGAGCAGTACTTC. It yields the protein CASSLDWSSYEQYF.

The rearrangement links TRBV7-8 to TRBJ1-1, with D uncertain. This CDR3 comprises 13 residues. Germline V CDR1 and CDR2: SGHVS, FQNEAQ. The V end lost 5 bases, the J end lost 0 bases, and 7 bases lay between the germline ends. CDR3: CASSLALNTEAFF. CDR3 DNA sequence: TGTGCCAGCAGCCTGGCTTTGAACACTGAAGCTTTCTTT.

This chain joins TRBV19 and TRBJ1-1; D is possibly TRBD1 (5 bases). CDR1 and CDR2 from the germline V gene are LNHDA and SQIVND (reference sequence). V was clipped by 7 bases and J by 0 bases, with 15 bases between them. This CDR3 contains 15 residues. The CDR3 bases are TGTGCCAGTACCCTCACCGGACAAATGAACACTGAAGCTTTCTTT. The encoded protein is CASTLTGQMNTEAFF.

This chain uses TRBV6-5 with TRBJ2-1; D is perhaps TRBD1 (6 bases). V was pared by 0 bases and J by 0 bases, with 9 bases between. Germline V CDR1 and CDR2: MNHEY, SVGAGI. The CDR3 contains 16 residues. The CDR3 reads CASSYSVGASYNEQFF. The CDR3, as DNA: TGTGCCAGCAGTTACTCCGTGGGGGCCTCCTACAATGAGCAGTTCTTC.

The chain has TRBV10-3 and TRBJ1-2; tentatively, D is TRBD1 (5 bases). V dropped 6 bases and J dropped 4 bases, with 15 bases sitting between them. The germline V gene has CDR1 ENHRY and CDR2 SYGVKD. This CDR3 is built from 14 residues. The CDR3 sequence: CAISQTASRYGYTF. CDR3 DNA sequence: TGTGCCATCAGCCAGACAGCCTCTCGCTATGGCTACACCTTC.